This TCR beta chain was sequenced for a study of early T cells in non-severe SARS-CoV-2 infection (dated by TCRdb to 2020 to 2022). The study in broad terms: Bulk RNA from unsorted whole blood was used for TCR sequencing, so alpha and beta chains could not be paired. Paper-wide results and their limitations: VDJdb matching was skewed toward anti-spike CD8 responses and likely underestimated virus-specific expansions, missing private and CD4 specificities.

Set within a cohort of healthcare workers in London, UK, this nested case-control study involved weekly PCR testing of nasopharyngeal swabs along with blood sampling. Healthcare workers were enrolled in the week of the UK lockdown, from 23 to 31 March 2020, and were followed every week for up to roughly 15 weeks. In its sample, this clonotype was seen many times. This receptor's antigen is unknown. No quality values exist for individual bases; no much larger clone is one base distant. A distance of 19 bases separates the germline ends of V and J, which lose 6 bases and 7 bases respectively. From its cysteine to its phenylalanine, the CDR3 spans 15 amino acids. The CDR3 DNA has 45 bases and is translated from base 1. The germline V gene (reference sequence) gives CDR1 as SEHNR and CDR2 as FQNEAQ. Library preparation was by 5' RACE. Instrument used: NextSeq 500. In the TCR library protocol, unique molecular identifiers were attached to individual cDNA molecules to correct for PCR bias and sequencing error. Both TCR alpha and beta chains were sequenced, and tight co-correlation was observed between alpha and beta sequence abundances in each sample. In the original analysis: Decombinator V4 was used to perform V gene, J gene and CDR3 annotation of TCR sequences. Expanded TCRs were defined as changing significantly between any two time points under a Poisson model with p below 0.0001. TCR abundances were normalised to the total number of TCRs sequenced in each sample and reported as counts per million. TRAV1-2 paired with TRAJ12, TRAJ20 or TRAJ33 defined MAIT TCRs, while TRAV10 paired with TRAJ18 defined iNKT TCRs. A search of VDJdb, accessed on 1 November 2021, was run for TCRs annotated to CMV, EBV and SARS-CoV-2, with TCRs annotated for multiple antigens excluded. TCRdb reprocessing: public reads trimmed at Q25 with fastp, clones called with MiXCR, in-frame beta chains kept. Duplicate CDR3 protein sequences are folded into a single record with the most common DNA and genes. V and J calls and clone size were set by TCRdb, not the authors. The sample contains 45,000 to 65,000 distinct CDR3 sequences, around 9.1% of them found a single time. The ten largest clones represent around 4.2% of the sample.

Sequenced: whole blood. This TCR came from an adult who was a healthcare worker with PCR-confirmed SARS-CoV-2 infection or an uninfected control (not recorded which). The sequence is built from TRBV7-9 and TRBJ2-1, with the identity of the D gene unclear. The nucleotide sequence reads TGTGCCAGCAGTCTTGCTTCGGCTAGGCAGAATGAGCAGTTCTTC. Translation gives CASSLASARQNEQFF.